The 14 T cell receptor beta chains in this list originate from one sample, sequenced in a study of shared clonotypes between healthy human individuals. The table came from immunoSEQ multiplex PCR; TCRdb's copy has only in-frame clones and leaves some out. The sample yields some 1,100,000 clones, approximately 80% seen once. Sequences were obtained from memory CD4+ T cells from PBMCs. Specified subset: CD45RA-negative fraction. These receptors came from a man between 18 and 29 years old in good health. Some clones in this sample may be carry-over from other donors' samples.

The gene calls are TRBV18 and TRBJ2-7; tentatively, D is TRBD1 (6 bases). V was shortened by 3 bases and J by 6 bases, with 9 bases between the two germline ends. The CDR3 runs 12 residues. Looked up from germline, CDR1 is KGHSH and CDR2 is LQKENI. The CDR3 DNA sequence: TGTGCCAGCTCACCGGCGACAGGCGAGCAGTACTTC. Translated: CASSPATGEQYF.

The chain links TRBV2 to TRBJ1-5; D unclear. The CDR3 has 13 amino acids. With 8 bases removed from V and 0 bases from J, the gap between germline ends came to 8 bases. Germline assignment: CDR1 SNHLY and CDR2 FYNNEI. The CDR3 loop is CASERDSNQPQHF. The DNA of the CDR3 is TGTGCCAGCGAGCGGGATAGCAATCAGCCCCAGCATTTT.

This rearrangement joins TRBV7-9 to TRBJ1-1, with 8 bases identical to TRBD1. The CDR3 spans 16 residues. The V segment lost 5 bases and the J segment 1 base; nucleotides outside the gene matches: 9. Germline CDR1 is SEHNR and CDR2 is FQNEAQ (reference sequence). This CDR3 reads CASSPLAGQGNTEAFF. CDR3 coding DNA: TGTGCCAGCAGCCCGTTGGCCGGACAGGGGAACACTGAAGCTTTCTTT.

The rearrangement uses TRBV7-2 and TRBJ1-1; tentative D call: TRBD1 (6 bases). Germline V gene sequence: CDR1 SGHTA, CDR2 FQGNSA. V lost 4 bases, J lost 0 bases, and 9 bases lay in between. The CDR3 has 14 residues. The CDR3 loop reads CASSWGRLNTEAFF. The CDR3 DNA is TGTGCCAGCAGCTGGGGGCGACTGAACACTGAAGCTTTCTTT. Looking up the rest from reference TRBV7-2 and TRBJ1-1 gives the full variable domain: GAGVSQSPSNKVTEKGKDVELRCDPISGHTALYWYRQSLGQGLEFLIYFQGNSAPDKSGLPSDRFSAERTGGSVSTLTIQRTQQEDSAVYLCASSWGRLNTEAFFGQGTRLTVV.

In the case of this clone: A much larger clone sits a single nucleotide away, making a read error possible. Other DNA sequences in this specimen translate into the identical CDR3. The CDR3 region is CASSPDRDYGYTF. As DNA, the CDR3 is TGTGCCAGCAGCCCGGACAGAGACTATGGCTACACCTTC. V gene TRBV11-2 combines with J gene TRBJ1-2; a weak D match, TRBD1 (6 bases). Germline V CDR1 and CDR2: SGHAT, FQNNGV. Trimming shortened V by 5 bases and J by 3 bases, and 10 bases separated the two germline ends. CDR3 length: 13 residues.

This clone was seen many times. CDR3 nucleotides: TGCGCCACCATTGACTTATCGGGACAGCGGGACGAGCAGTACTTC. It specifies CATIDLSGQRDEQYF. The rearrangement uses TRBV10-2 and TRBJ2-7; possible D gene TRBD1, 7 bases. Trimming shortened V by 10 bases and J by 5 bases, and 24 bases separated the two germline ends. The length of the CDR3 is 15 residues. Germline CDR1 and CDR2: WSHSY and SAAADI.

This chain uses TRBV5-4 with TRBJ2-7; TRBD2 aligns across 7 bases. CDR1 and CDR2 (germline): SGHNT, YYREEE (reference sequence). The trim removed 0 bases at V and 2 bases at J, leaving 11 bases unmatched. This CDR3 has 17 residues. This chain's CDR3 is CASSLGGVGGNPYEQYF. The CDR3 nucleotides are TGTGCCAGCAGCTTGGGTGGCGTCGGGGGGAACCCCTACGAGCAGTACTTC. Variable domain in full (rest from reference TRBV5-4 and TRBJ2-7): ETGVTQSPTHLIKTRGQQVTLRCSSQSGHNTVSWYQQALGQGPQFIFQYYREEENGRGNFPPRFSGLQFPNYSSELNVNALELDDSALYLCASSLGGVGGNPYEQYFGPGTRLTVT.

V usage is TRBV7-9 and J usage is TRBJ2-1; D perhaps matches TRBD1 (6 bases). V was pared by 0 bases and J by 10 bases, with 13 bases between. CDR1 and CDR2 (germline): SEHNR, FQNEAQ (reference sequence). The CDR3 covers 14 residues. CDR3 in DNA: TGTGCCAGCAGCTTAGCGGCACTCGGACAGGAGCAGTTCTTC. Translation gives CASSLAALGQEQFF.

This clone showed up just a few times. In DNA, the CDR3 is TGTGCTAGTGGTTTGGTACTGGGGGACAGGGAAAGGAACACTGAAGCTTTCTTT. Translation gives CASGLVLGDRERNTEAFF. J is TRBJ1-1 and V is TRBV12-5; the match to TRBD1 covers 9 bases. V gave up 0 bases and J gave up 1 base; unmatched junction bases: 9. This CDR3 spans 18 amino acids. Germline CDR1 LGHNT, CDR2 FRNRAP.

This clone was seen once. The chain recombines TRBV5-6 with TRBJ1-1; D not resolved. CDR1 and CDR2 from the germline V gene are SGHDT and YYEEEE. Trimming shortened V by 4 bases and J by 0 bases, and 19 bases separated the two germline ends. There are 17 residues in the CDR3. The CDR3: CASSPRLGVIMNTEAFF. In DNA form, the CDR3 reads TGTGCCAGCAGCCCACGCCTCGGGGTGATTATGAACACTGAAGCTTTCTTT.

This clone has a handful of counts. The chain combines TRBV4-2 with TRBJ1-5, with D perhaps TRBD1 (6 bases). The CDR3 has 14 residues. The germline CDR1 and CDR2 sequences are LGHNA and YNFKEQ. V was clipped by 6 bases and J by 4 bases, with 13 bases between them. This CDR3 is CASSKQGTNQPQHF. CDR3 DNA: TGTGCCAGCAGTAAACAGGGAACAAATCAGCCCCAGCATTTT.

The chain is built from TRBV28 and TRBJ2-6, with D perhaps TRBD1 or TRBD2 (5 bases each). Trimming removed 4 bases at V and 0 bases at J, with 19 bases between. Germline loops: CDR1 MDHEN, CDR2 SYDVKM. This CDR3 is 19 amino acids long. DNA for the CDR3: TGTGCCAGCAGTTCTCCAGGGACGCACTCATACTCTGGGGCCAACGTCCTGACTTTC. Its protein product is CASSSPGTHSYSGANVLTF.

This sequence joins TRBV6-1 and TRBJ1-1, with 11 bases aligning to TRBD1. After removal of 6 bases from V and 5 bases from J, the junction contained 17 bases not matched to a gene. CDR1 and CDR2 from the germline V gene are MNHNS and SASEGT. This CDR3 contains 18 residues. In DNA, the CDR3 is TGTGCCAGCAGCGAACTCCCCTGGTGGACAGGGGGCTGGACTGAAGCTTTCTTT. Residues: CASSELPWWTGGWTEAFF.

The chain couples TRBV5-6 to TRBJ1-2; 10 nucleotides agree with TRBD1. Trimming cost V 3 bases and J 8 bases; bases outside gene matches: 10. The CDR3 is made up of 15 amino acids. Germline CDR1 reads SGHDT; CDR2 reads YYEEEE. CDR3 protein: CASSSRQGAQRGYTF. The DNA for the CDR3 is TGTGCCAGCAGCTCCAGACAGGGGGCGCAGCGGGGCTACACCTTC. Complete variable domain (other parts from reference TRBV5-6 and TRBJ1-2): DAGVTQSPTHLIKTRGQQVTLRCSPKSGHDTVSWYQQALGQGPQFIFQYYEEEERQRGNFPDRFSGHQFPNYSSELNVNALLLGDSALYLCASSSRQGAQRGYTFGSGTRLTVV.